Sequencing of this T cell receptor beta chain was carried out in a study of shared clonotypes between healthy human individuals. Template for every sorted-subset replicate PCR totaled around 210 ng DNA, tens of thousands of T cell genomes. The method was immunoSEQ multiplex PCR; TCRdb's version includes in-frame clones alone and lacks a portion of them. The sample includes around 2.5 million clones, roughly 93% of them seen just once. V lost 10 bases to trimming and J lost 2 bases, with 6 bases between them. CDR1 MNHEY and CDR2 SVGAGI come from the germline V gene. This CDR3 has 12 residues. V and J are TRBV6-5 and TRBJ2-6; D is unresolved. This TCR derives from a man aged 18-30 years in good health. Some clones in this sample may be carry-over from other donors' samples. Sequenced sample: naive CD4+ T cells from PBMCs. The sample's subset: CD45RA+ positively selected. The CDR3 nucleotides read TGTGCCACTACGGCTGGGGCCAACGTCCTGACTTTC. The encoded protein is CATTAGANVLTF.